This entry lists 17 T cell receptor beta chains sequenced from one sample in a study of cytomegalovirus exposure and HLA in healthy donors. The method was immunoSEQ multiplex PCR; TCRdb's version includes in-frame clones alone and lacks a portion of them. The data contain about 110,000 clones, 88% of them singletons. What was sequenced was PBMCs. These receptors all stem from a woman under 40 in good health and CMV-seropositive.

The genes are TRBV27 and TRBJ2-3; a possible D gene is TRBD2 (5 bases). The V end lost 5 bases, the J end lost 1 base, and 13 bases lay between the germline ends. This CDR3 is 15 amino acids long. Germline V lookup: CDR1 MNHEY, CDR2 SMNVEV (reference sequence). The CDR3 sequence is CASSTEGTRTDTQYF. In nucleotides, the CDR3 is TGTGCCAGCAGTACCGAGGGCACGCGCACAGATACGCAGTATTTT.

The rearrangement joins TRBV4-3 to TRBJ2-3; 11 bases match TRBD2. The length of the CDR3 is 17 residues. Germline V gene sequence: CDR1 LGHNA, CDR2 YSLEER. V shed 0 bases, J shed 0 bases, and the junction held 2 bases outside the gene matches. The CDR3 loop reads CASSQELAGESTDTQYF. In DNA form, the CDR3 reads TGCGCCAGCAGCCAAGAACTAGCGGGGGAGAGCACAGATACGCAGTATTTT.

The CDR3 nucleotides read TGCGCCAGCAGCCAAGATCAGGGTGGTGGAAACACCATATATTTT. Encoded protein: CASSQDQGGGNTIYF. This chain links TRBV4-1 with TRBJ1-3; TRBD1 is a possible D gene (5 bases). The germline gives CDR1 MGHRA, CDR2 YSYEKL. The V end was cut by 0 bases, the J end by 3 bases, with 9 bases between. The CDR3 runs 15 residues.

The chain couples TRBV29-1 to TRBJ2-5, with a weak D call TRBD2 (7 bases). Germline CDR1 and CDR2: SQVTM and ANQGSEA. The CDR3 is made up of 12 amino acids. Trimming left V 5 bases short and J 5 bases short, with 12 bases between. CDR3: CSVQGGGETQYF. CDR3 DNA: TGCAGCGTTCAAGGGGGAGGGGAGACCCAGTACTTC.

The chain has TRBV5-1 and TRBJ2-7; 9 nucleotides match TRBD2. CDR3 length equals 14 residues. Trimming took 4 bases from V and 4 from J; bases not matched to a gene: 6. Per germline, CDR1 SGHRS and CDR2 YFSETQ. The CDR3 DNA sequence: TGCGCCAGCAGCATCGAGCGGGAGGTGTACGAGCAGTACTTC. Translating gives CASSIEREVYEQYF.

This clone has a single count. This sample also contains other DNA sequences that code for the same CDR3. The chain carries TRBV5-1 and TRBJ2-7; the match to TRBD2 covers 11 bases. The trim removed 1 base at V and 4 bases at J, leaving 1 base unmatched. Germline values: CDR1 SGHRS, CDR2 YFSETQ. CDR3 length: 14 amino acids. CDR3: CASSLTSGSYEQYF. Here the CDR3 DNA reads TGCGCCAGCAGCTTGACTAGCGGGAGTTACGAGCAGTACTTC.

V and J are TRBV6-1 and TRBJ1-1; D is unclear. The CDR3 is 14 residues long. Germline V gene sequence: CDR1 MNHNS, CDR2 SASEGT. Trimming pared 2 bases from V and 0 bases from J, leaving 7 bases between. This CDR3 reads CASSESGVNTEAFF. As DNA, the CDR3 is TGTGCCAGCAGTGAAAGTGGAGTGAACACTGAAGCTTTCTTT.

This clone was seen a few times. This rearrangement joins TRBV5-6 to TRBJ2-2; TRBD1 matches 7 bases. Germline CDR1 SGHDT, CDR2 YYEEEE. Trimming removed 3 bases from V and 3 bases from J; junction bases left unmatched: 2. The CDR3 length is 14 residues. The CDR3 DNA reads TGTGCCAGCAGCTGGGACAGATACACCGGGGAGCTGTTTTTT. The encoded protein is CASSWDRYTGELFF.

The gene calls are TRBV13 and TRBJ1-1, with 11 bases identical to TRBD1. CDR1 PRHDT and CDR2 FYEKMQ come from the germline V gene (reference sequence). V lost 3 bases and J lost 11; bases outside the gene matches: 5. The CDR3 covers 13 residues. The CDR3 protein is CASSFPGQGGAFF. The CDR3, as DNA: TGTGCCAGCAGCTTTCCGGGACAGGGGGGTGCTTTCTTT.

The chain joins TRBV28 to TRBJ1-2, with 7 positions matching TRBD1. This CDR3 region has 12 residues. Trimming took 2 bases from V and 11 from J; bases not matched to a gene: 5. The germline gives CDR1 MDHEN, CDR2 SYDVKM. The CDR3 coding sequence is TGTGCCAGCAGTTTAGGGGACAGCGGTTACACCTTC. Translating it yields CASSLGDSGYTF.

This clone came up a few times. V gene TRBV5-6 combines with J gene TRBJ1-4; maybe TRBD1 (5 bases). The CDR3 is 15 amino acids. With 6 bases removed from V and 5 bases from J, the gap between germline ends came to 17 bases. CDR1 and CDR2 from the germline V gene are SGHDT and YYEEEE. The CDR3: CASTHLQAANEKLFF. The CDR3 DNA is TGTGCCAGCACCCACTTACAGGCTGCAAATGAAAAACTGTTTTTT.

The V and J genes are TRBV29-1 and TRBJ1-2, with 7 bases matching TRBD1. The CDR3 runs 14 residues. Germline CDR1 SQVTM, CDR2 ANQGSEA. V was pared by 3 bases and J by 8 bases, with 12 bases of the junction left unmatched. CDR3 protein: CSVDDRAPLSGYTF. CDR3 bases: TGCAGCGTTGATGACAGGGCCCCTCTCTCCGGCTACACCTTC.

The chain couples TRBV7-6 to TRBJ2-2; possible D gene TRBD1, 6 bases. This CDR3 contains 16 residues. Trimming cost V 2 bases and J 4 bases, with 14 bases left between them. Germline V gene data show CDR1 as SGHVS and CDR2 as FNYEAQ. The CDR3 DNA is TGTGCCAGCAGCTTAAATACAGGGAAATCCACCGGGGAGCTGTTTTTT. Encoded protein: CASSLNTGKSTGELFF.

V and J are TRBV7-9 and TRBJ2-2; 10 bases match TRBD2. This CDR3 is built from 16 residues. CDR1 and CDR2 from the germline V gene are SEHNR and FQNEAQ (reference sequence). The ends lost 5 bases at V and 6 bases at J; junction bases unmatched: 9. In nucleotides, the CDR3 is TGTGCCAGCAGCGCGAACTCCGGGACTAGCGCCGGGGAGCTGTTTTTT. Its translation: CASSANSGTSAGELFF.

Notes on this clone: The sample has other DNA sequences that encode this CDR3 too. The chain employs TRBV9 and TRBJ2-1; TRBD2 matches 8 bases. The V gene's germline CDR1 is SGDLS and CDR2 YYNGEE. V shed 1 base and J 0 bases; nucleotides not matched to a gene: 0. CDR3 length: 15 residues. CDR3 loop: CASSVRGGSYNEQFF. The DNA of the CDR3 is TGTGCCAGCAGCGTACGGGGGGGCTCCTACAATGAGCAGTTCTTC.

The CDR3 here is CAWGTSSGNTIYF. DNA of the CDR3: TGTGCCTGGGGTACAAGCTCTGGAAACACCATATATTTT. The chain carries TRBV30 and TRBJ1-3; D not certain. CDR1 and CDR2 from the germline V gene are GTSNPN and SVGIG (reference sequence). The CDR3 totals 13 residues. Trimming removed 5 bases from V and 0 bases from J, with 8 bases in between.

J is TRBJ2-4 and V is TRBV5-6; tentative D call: TRBD2 (6 bases). Germline lookup yields CDR1 SGHDT and CDR2 YYEEEE. The V end was cut by 2 bases, the J end by 6 bases, with 12 bases between. This CDR3 is built from 14 residues. The CDR3: CASSFRDGRNIQYF. The CDR3 nucleotides are TGTGCCAGCAGCTTCCGGGACGGGAGAAACATTCAGTACTTC.